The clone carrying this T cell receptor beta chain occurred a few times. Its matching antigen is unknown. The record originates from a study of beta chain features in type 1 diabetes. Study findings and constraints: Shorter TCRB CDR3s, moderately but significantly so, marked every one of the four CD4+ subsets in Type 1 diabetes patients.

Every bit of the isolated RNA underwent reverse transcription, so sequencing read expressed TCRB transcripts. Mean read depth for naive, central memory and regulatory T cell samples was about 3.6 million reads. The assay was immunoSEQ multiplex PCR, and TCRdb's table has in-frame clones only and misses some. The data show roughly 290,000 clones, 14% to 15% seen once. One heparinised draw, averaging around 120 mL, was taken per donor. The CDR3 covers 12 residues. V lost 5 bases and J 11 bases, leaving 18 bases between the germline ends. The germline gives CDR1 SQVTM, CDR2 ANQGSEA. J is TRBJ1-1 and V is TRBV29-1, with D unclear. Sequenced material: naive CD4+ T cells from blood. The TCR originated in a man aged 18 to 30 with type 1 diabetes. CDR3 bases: TGCAGCGTTATAGGTCAAACCATCGGGGCTTTCTTT. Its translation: CSVIGQTIGAFF.